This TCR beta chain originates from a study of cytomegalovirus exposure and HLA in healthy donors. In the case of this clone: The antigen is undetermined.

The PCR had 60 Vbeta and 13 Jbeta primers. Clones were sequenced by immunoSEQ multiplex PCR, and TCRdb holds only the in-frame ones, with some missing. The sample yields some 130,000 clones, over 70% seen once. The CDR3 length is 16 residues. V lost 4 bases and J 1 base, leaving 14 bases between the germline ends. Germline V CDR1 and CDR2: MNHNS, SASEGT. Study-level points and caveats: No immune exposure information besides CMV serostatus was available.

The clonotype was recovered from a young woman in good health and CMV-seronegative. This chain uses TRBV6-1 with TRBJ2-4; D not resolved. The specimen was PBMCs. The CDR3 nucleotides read TGTGCCAGCAGTGGTACGTCGGGTATTGCCAAAAACATTCAGTACTTC. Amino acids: CASSGTSGIAKNIQYF.